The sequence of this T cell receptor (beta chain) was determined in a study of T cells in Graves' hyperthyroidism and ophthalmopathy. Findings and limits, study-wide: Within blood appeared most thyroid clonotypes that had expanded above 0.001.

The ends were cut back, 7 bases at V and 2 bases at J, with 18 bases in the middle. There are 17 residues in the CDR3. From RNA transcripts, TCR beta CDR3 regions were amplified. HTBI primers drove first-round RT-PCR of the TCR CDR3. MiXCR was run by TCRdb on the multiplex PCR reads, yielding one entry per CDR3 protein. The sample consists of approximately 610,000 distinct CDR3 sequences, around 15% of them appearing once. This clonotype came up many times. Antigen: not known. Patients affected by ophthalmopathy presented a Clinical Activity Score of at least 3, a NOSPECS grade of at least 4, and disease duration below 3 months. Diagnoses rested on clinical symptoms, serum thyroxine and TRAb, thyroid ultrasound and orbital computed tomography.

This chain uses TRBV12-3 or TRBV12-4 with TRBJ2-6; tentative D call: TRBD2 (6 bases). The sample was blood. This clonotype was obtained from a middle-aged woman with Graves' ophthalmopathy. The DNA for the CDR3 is TGTGCCAGCACCCTAGGCGGGACGCCCACTGGGGCCAACGTCCTGACTTTC. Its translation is CASTLGGTPTGANVLTF.